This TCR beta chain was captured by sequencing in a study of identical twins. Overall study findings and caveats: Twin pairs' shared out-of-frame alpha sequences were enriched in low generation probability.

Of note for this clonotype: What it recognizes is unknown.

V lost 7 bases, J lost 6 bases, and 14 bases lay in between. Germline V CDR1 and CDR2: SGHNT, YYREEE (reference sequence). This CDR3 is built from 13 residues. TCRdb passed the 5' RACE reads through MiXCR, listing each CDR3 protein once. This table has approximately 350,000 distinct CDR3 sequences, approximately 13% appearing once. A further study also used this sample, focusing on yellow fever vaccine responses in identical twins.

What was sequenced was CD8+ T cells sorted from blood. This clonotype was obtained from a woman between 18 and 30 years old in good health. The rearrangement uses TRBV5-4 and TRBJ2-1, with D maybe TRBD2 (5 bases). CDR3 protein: CASGLVAPNEQFF. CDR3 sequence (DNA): TGTGCCAGCGGCCTGGTAGCGCCCAATGAGCAGTTCTTC. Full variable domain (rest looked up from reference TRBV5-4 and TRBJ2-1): ETGVTQSPTHLIKTRGQQVTLRCSSQSGHNTVSWYQQALGQGPQFIFQYYREEENGRGNFPPRFSGLQFPNYSSELNVNALELDDSALYLCASGLVAPNEQFFGPGTRLTVL.